The clone carrying this T cell receptor (beta chain) was counted a single time. This CDR3 has 15 amino acids. Trimming stripped 8 bases from V and 5 bases from J, with 25 bases between. Germline CDR1 and CDR2: GTSNPN and SVGIG (reference sequence). These data belong to a study of blood T cell repertoires in COVID-19. The table came from immunoSEQ multiplex PCR; TCRdb's copy has only in-frame clones and leaves some out. This table holds around 280,000 clones, 90% found once. The source material was PBMCs or T cells enriched from blood (not recorded which). The sequence derives from a woman younger than 35 with acute COVID-19. The chain couples TRBV30 to TRBJ2-7, with D tentatively TRBD2 (6 bases). Here the CDR3 DNA reads TGTGCCGCCTCATGGGGCGGGGTGAGGGCTGACGAGCAGTACTTC. It is translated as CAASWGGVRADEQYF.